The T cell receptor (beta chain) under discussion was sequenced for a study of T cell changes during pregnancy in multiple sclerosis. The method was immunoSEQ multiplex PCR; TCRdb's version includes in-frame clones alone and lacks a portion of them. The table shows some 75,000 clones, with 90% to 95% occurring only once. Germline V gene sequence: CDR1 SGHVS, CDR2 FNYEAQ. Between the trimmed V and J ends, which lost 2 bases and 6 bases, there was a span of 10 bases. The CDR3 length is 14 residues. The sequenced sample was peripheral blood, obtained in the second trimester of pregnancy. The TCR was taken from a female donor with multiple sclerosis, enrolled in a pregnancy study. The chain joins TRBV7-6 to TRBJ1-4; D may be TRBD1 (5 bases). CDR3 sequence: CASSLTGGDEKLFF. The CDR3 DNA sequence: TGTGCCAGCAGCTTAACTGGGGGGGATGAAAAACTGTTTTTT.